This is a list of T cell receptor beta chains from one sample in a study of response to subunit inactivated influenza vaccine. Via MiXCR, TCRdb re-called the RT-PCR reads, giving one row per CDR3 protein. The table has some 640,000 distinct CDR3 sequences, approximately 13% seen once. The sample here was PBMCs from blood, taken approximately 15 days before vaccination. The origin of the receptors is a man over 45 who received an inactivated influenza vaccine. Each CDR3 is given with its conserved first and last residue. The D gene is left open where the match is weak. Where a row states a size, it is once, few, many or the class of an expanded clone; other rows omit it.

V	size	D	J	DNA	CDR3
TRBV7-2	NA	TRBD1	TRBJ1-2	TGTGCCAGCAGCAGCCGGGACAGGGGGCCTCGACAAGGCTACACCTTC	CASSSRDRGPRQGYTF
TRBV7-8	many	NA	TRBJ2-2	TGTGCCAGCAGGCGGGATACGAACACCGGGGAGCTGTTTTTT	CASRRDTNTGELFF
TRBV5-1	few	TRBD2	TRBJ2-1	TGCGCCAGCAGCTTACTAGCGGGAGAGGGGGATGAGCAGTTCTTC	CASSLLAGEGDEQFF
TRBV20-1	NA	TRBD1	TRBJ2-7	TGCAGTGCTAGAGAAACCGGGACAGGGGGCAAGTACGAGCAGTACTTC	CSARETGTGGKYEQYF
TRBV25-1	many	TRBD2	TRBJ2-3	TGTGCCAGCAGTACCCTAAGGGCAACTAGCGAACTGAGCACAGATACGCAGTATTTT	CASSTLRATSELSTDTQYF
TRBV20-1	many	TRBD1	TRBJ2-5	TGCAGTGCTATTCGGACAGGCTGGTGGGAGACCCAGTACTTC	CSAIRTGWWETQYF
TRBV28	NA	NA	TRBJ1-4	TGTGCCAGCGCGCTGACGGGGAGGGAAAAACTGTTTTTT	CASALTGREKLFF
TRBV6-1	few	NA	TRBJ1-6	TGTGCCAGCAGTGATAGCCTCAGGGTCGCCTATAATTCACCCCTCCACTTT	CASSDSLRVAYNSPLHF
TRBV28	many	NA	TRBJ1-6	TGTGCCAGCAGGACAGGATATAATTCACCCCTCCACTTT	CASRTGYNSPLHF
TRBV11-1	many	NA	TRBJ2-1	TGTGCCAGCAGCTTAGGGGGACAACAATACAATGAGCAGTTCTTC	CASSLGGQQYNEQFF
TRBV27	many	NA	TRBJ2-1	TGTGCCAGCAGTCACCGGGACCGCTACAATGAGCAGTTCTTC	CASSHRDRYNEQFF
TRBV19	few	NA	TRBJ2-1	TGTGCCAGTAGTAGTTTGGGCCCAAACAATGAGCAGTTCTTC	CASSSLGPNNEQFF